What follows describes a single TCR beta chain. Trimming cost V 8 bases and J 8 bases, with 12 bases left between them. CDR1 and CDR2 from the germline V gene are MNHEY and SVGAGI. This CDR3 comprises 11 residues. The data originate from a study of blood T cell repertoires in COVID-19. The wider study: There were acute and convalescent COVID-19 samples, and they came from the United States, Italy and Spain. T cells, B-cell-depleted T cells, or PBMCs supplied cDNA or gDNA.

In the original analysis: Nucleated cell counts were estimated from reference gene primer amplification. Sequenced by immunoSEQ multiplex PCR; TCRdb stores in-frame clones only, minus some. The V and J calls and the clone size are those of that table, but D and trimming were determined from the DNA. The profile shows approximately 270,000 clones, more than 85% of them singletons. This TCR came from a man under 40 with acute or convalescent COVID-19. The chain has TRBV6-5 and TRBJ1-1; the D is unclear. Sequenced sample: peripheral blood. The CDR3 region is CASLGWAEAFF. The DNA for the CDR3 is TGTGCCAGCTTAGGTTGGGCAGAAGCTTTCTTT.